Reported below is one T cell receptor (beta chain). Its antigen is not identified. 13 Jbeta primers and 60 Vbeta primers were used for the PCR. Libraries were prepared by immunoSEQ multiplex PCR; TCRdb keeps only in-frame clonotypes and omits some of them. This table holds 150,000 or so clones, approximately 80% found once. CDR3 length: 17 amino acids. Trimming at V came to 3 bases and at J to 7 bases, leaving 15 bases not matched to a gene. Germline CDR1 SGHRS, CDR2 YFSETQ. The entry originates in a study of cytomegalovirus exposure and HLA in healthy donors. Findings and limits, study-wide: The number of N-insertions in an Asian-associated ancestry cluster was reportedly below the approximately 700-donor mean in a later analysis. The study listed 150 to 200 cytomegalovirus-associated TCR beta chains. CMV serostatus stood as the only immune exposure information on hand.

This receptor was identified in a middle-aged woman in good health and CMV-seropositive. The chain has TRBV5-1 and TRBJ2-7; 11 bases align to TRBD2. Material for sequencing was PBMCs. The DNA of the CDR3 is TGCGCCAGCAGCTCCTCACTAGCGGGAGTAATGGTCGGGGAGCAGTACTTC. Protein sequence: CASSSSLAGVMVGEQYF.